This T cell receptor (beta chain) was retrieved from a study of blood T cell repertoires in COVID-19. Sequencing used immunoSEQ multiplex PCR; TCRdb keeps in-frame clones, though not all of them. In the table there are 160,000 or so clones, 75% to 85% of which are singletons. The receptor comes from a middle-aged man who had recovered from COVID-19. Source material: PBMCs or T cells enriched from blood (not recorded which).

CDR3 in DNA: TGTGCCAGCAAATCAGACAGGGACGGACGGACTGAAGCTTTCTTT. It encodes CASKSDRDGRTEAFF. The chain joins TRBV9 to TRBJ1-1; 7 bases line up with TRBD1. The CDR3 extends over 15 amino acids. With V trimmed by 6 bases and J by 5 bases, 13 bases remained unmatched. Germline V lookup: CDR1 SGDLS, CDR2 YYNGEE.